Listed below are T cell receptor beta chains from one sample, sequenced in a study of OX40 agonist ivuxolimab in advanced cancers. Profiled with immunoSEQ multiplex PCR; TCRdb holds only in-frame clones, not every one. The sample includes fewer than 75,000 clones, about 88% of them seen just once. The starting material was CD4+ or CD8+ T cells sorted from blood, obtained in a trial of the OX40 agonist ivuxolimab. These receptors were obtained from an adult with an advanced solid tumor such as melanoma, head and neck, liver or kidney cancer. CDR3s include the opening cysteine and the closing phenylalanine or tryptophan.

>TRBV10-3
CAIRGTANLQYF
>TRBV5-1
CASSSSGLLAGGGTGELFF
>TRBV11-3
CASSPGELGEQFF
>TRBV6-1
CASSGTGGYRKFF
>TRBV6-1
CASLGQNYGYTF
>TRBV18
CASSPPGDQETQYF
>TRBV11-1
CASSLPRAGEQYF
>TRBV9
CASRPSGTDTQYF
>TRBV4-2
CASSPTGLAGGLNEQFF
>TRBV9
CASSVAGVSTGELFF
>TRBV7-9
CASAGLGAFF
>TRBV5-1
CASSLGGTSYNEQFF
>TRBV20-1
CAPEKNTEAFF
>TRBV5-6
CASSLGPRMNTEAFF
>TRBV9
CASSPGLGRSEQYF
>TRBV2
CITGQIINEKLFF
>TRBV5-6
CASSAGGQGGGYTF
>TRBV11-1
CASSLKGQGEYEQYF
>TRBV30
CAWSPKDRGRNSPLHF
>TRBV18
CASSPPVSGRYEQYF
>TRBV2
CASSGGLAGAGELFF
>TRBV28
CASLDSAVNYGYTF
>TRBV6-6
CASSNQRRNTEAFF
>TRBV7-8
CASSLDEQYF
>TRBV7-6
CASSSGRRIQETQYF
>TRBV6-5
CAATGPRTGEQYF
>TRBV28
CASSWTSREQYF
>TRBV7-9
CASSVAGPNTEAFF
>TRBV18
CASSPYKGNTEAFF
>TRBV28
CASSLGTSGRSPFF
>TRBV9
CASSGTSGRGDPYEQYF
>TRBV28
CASSLDSNYGYTF
>TRBV5-1
CASSLGMTVEGHEQYF
>TRBV6-1
CAIFSAGFPLHF
>TRBV5-1
CASSLGGSGRVYNEQFF
>TRBV4-1
CASSQDWGAETQYF
>TRBV11-2
CASASGGRSSYEQYF
>TRBV4-1
CASSQSTGSLSYEQYF
>TRBV30
CAWSVPAAGGRREQFF
>TRBV18
CASSPPAPTNEKLFF
>TRBV10-1
CASSAFGNTIYF
>TRBV10-3
CAIRTGTGVYEQYF
>TRBV2
CASSEHLAGAGDTQYF
>TRBV7-2
CASSLLRGNEQYF
>TRBV28
CASSRPGSGSTEQYF
>TRBV6-1
CASSVTLAGVGQGTDTQYF
>TRBV18
CASSPLLGGIQYF
>TRBV28
CASSLLGYGYTF
>TRBV5-1
CASSLSGTGQPQHF
>TRBV19
CASSILSVGNEQFF
>TRBV19
CASTTTGTSGSATNEQFF
>TRBV6-1
CASSDEGGRNQPQHF
>TRBV6-1
CASSEVGYEQYF
>TRBV19
CASSPGTVDTQYF
>TRBV11-2
CASSRAFEQFF
>TRBV18
CASSLGLAEAYEQYF
>TRBV10-2
CASVLAGGTGELFF
>TRBV30
CAWTKRGAYEQYF
>TRBV2
CASKGQTNGYTF
>TRBV11-3
CASSLGGTGTGNTIYF